This entry concerns a single T cell receptor beta chain. The data were taken from a study of T cells in Graves' hyperthyroidism and ophthalmopathy. Study details: Peripheral blood was secured at the point of initial diagnosis, before any treatment.

What was amplified from RNA transcripts were TCR beta CDR3 regions. First-round RT-PCR targeting the TCR CDR3 was performed with the HTBI primer set. MiXCR, applied by TCRdb to the multiplex PCR reads, yields one record per CDR3 protein. The sample yields hundreds of thousands of distinct CDR3 sequences, just over 35% seen once. J gave up 4 bases and V 6 bases, and 8 bases lay outside the gene matches. Germline CDR1 MNHNY, CDR2 SVGAGI (reference sequence). This CDR3 comprises 15 residues. The chain is built from TRBV6-6 and TRBJ1-4, with 7 bases matching TRBD1. This receptor was taken from a woman in her thirties or forties with Graves' hyperthyroidism. The specimen sequenced was blood. CDR3 loop: CASRRPGQDNEKLFF. CDR3 DNA sequence: TGTGCCAGCAGACGACCCGGACAGGATAATGAAAAACTGTTTTTT.